These 5 T cell receptor beta chains share one sample of origin, sequenced in a study of blood T cell repertoires in COVID-19. Sequencing was performed with immunoSEQ multiplex PCR; in TCRdb, only in-frame clones are kept and a portion is missing. The table shows 200,000 to 300,000 clones, with 85% occurring only once. Sequencing input: peripheral blood. These receptors all stem from a man in his forties or fifties with COVID-19, enrolled during active disease.

V and J are TRBV30 and TRBJ2-3, with 11 bases lining up with TRBD1. CDR3 size: 15 residues. CDR1 and CDR2 from the germline V gene are GTSNPN and SVGIG (reference sequence). The ends lost 5 bases at V and 3 bases at J; junction bases unmatched: 7. The CDR3 spells CAWEGTGGSTDTQYF. The CDR3 DNA reads as TGTGCCTGGGAAGGGACAGGGGGGTCGACAGATACGCAGTATTTT.

The chain joins TRBV29-1 to TRBJ1-2, with 7 positions matching TRBD1. CDR1 and CDR2 from the germline V gene are SQVTM and ANQGSEA. The CDR3 is made up of 12 amino acids. In nucleotides, the CDR3 is TGCAGTGCAACCTCTGACAGGGCGTTGTCGACCTTC. Protein sequence: CSATSDRALSTF.

The rearrangement uses TRBV7-2 and TRBJ2-3; 8 bases agree with TRBD1. Trimming at V came to 5 bases and at J to 5 bases, leaving 6 bases not matched to a gene. The V gene's germline CDR1 is SGHTA and CDR2 FQGNSA. This CDR3 is 14 amino acids long. This CDR3 reads CASSPGQGGDTQYF. CDR3 DNA sequence: TGTGCCAGCAGCCCTGGACAGGGTGGAGATACGCAGTATTTT.

The chain joins TRBV19 to TRBJ2-1; D may be TRBD2 (6 bases). V was trimmed by 9 bases and J by 6 bases, leaving 18 bases between them. The CDR3 loop spans 14 amino acids. Per germline, CDR1 LNHDA and CDR2 SQIVND (reference sequence). The CDR3 here is CASQHKDYFNEQFF. CDR3 in DNA: TGTGCCAGCCAACATAAGGACTACTTCAATGAGCAGTTCTTC.

The chain employs TRBV14 and TRBJ2-7, with D unresolved. The CDR3 runs to 12 residues. With 3 bases removed from V and 2 bases from J, the gap between germline ends came to 5 bases. Germline V gene sequence: CDR1 SGHDN, CDR2 FVKESK. CDR3: CASSHVPYEQYF. Here the CDR3 DNA reads TGTGCCAGCAGCCACGTCCCCTACGAGCAGTACTTC.